The 24 T cell receptor beta chains below were found in one sample sequenced in a study of shared clonotypes between healthy human individuals. Clones were read by immunoSEQ multiplex PCR, and TCRdb kept only the in-frame ones, dropping some. The table includes approximately 1,500,000 clones, under 99% detected once. The sequencing input was naive CD4+ T cells sorted from blood. Noted subset: CD45RA+ positively selected. Receptors originate from a man younger than 40 in good health.

The chain employs TRBV27 and TRBJ2-7, with 10 bases matching TRBD2. The CDR3 spans 18 residues. CDR1 is MNHEY, CDR2 SMNVEV, per germline (reference sequence). The V and J ends lost 6 bases and 3 bases, in that order; junction bases with no gene match: 17. CDR3: CASSFGGLASSKGYEQYF. CDR3 coding DNA: TGTGCCAGCAGCTTTGGGGGACTAGCGAGCTCGAAGGGCTACGAGCAGTACTTC.

The chain employs TRBV15 and TRBJ2-7; 9 nucleotides match TRBD2. V gave up 0 bases and J gave up 1 base; unmatched junction bases: 16. The germline CDR1 and CDR2 sequences are LNHNV and YYDKDF (reference sequence). The length of the CDR3 is 20 residues. Written as DNA, the CDR3 is TGTGCCACCAGCAGAGATTCATATCAAAGCTGGACTAGCGCATCCTACGAGCAGTACTTC. Encoded protein: CATSRDSYQSWTSASYEQYF.

For the CDR3, the DNA is TGTGCCAGCAGTGAACCCGGACAGGCCTCTGGAAACACCATATATTTT. This sequence encodes CASSEPGQASGNTIYF. The genes are TRBV6-1 and TRBJ1-3; 7 bases match TRBD1. CDR1 and CDR2 from the germline V gene are MNHNS and SASEGT. The J segment lost 0 bases and the V segment lost 2 bases, leaving 4 bases of the junction unmatched. This CDR3 contains 16 residues.

The V call is TRBV28, the J call TRBJ1-4; D is uncertain. V lost 6 bases and J lost 3, with 11 bases in between. CDR1 is MDHEN and CDR2 is SYDVKM in the germline V gene. The CDR3 is made up of 14 amino acids. The CDR3 DNA follows: TGTGCCAGCAGCCCCACGGGTCCTAATGAAAAACTGTTTTTT. As protein: CASSPTGPNEKLFF.

The rearrangement uses TRBV28 and TRBJ1-1; a weak D match, TRBD1 (6 bases). Germline values: CDR1 MDHEN, CDR2 SYDVKM. Trimming stripped 7 bases from V and 3 bases from J, with 18 bases between. This CDR3 comprises 15 residues. DNA for the CDR3: TGTGCCAGCACTCCTATTGGACAGCTCTACACTGAAGCTTTCTTT. This codes for CASTPIGQLYTEAFF.

Comment on this clone: The same CDR3 is also encoded by other DNA sequences in this sample. The rearrangement joins TRBV18 to TRBJ1-5, with D uncertain. There are 13 residues in the CDR3. Germline V CDR1 and CDR2: KGHSH, LQKENI. Trimming left V 6 bases short and J 5 bases short, with 11 bases between. As DNA, the CDR3 is TGTGCCAGCTCCCCCGGACCAGATCAGCCCCAGCATTTT. Its translation is CASSPGPDQPQHF.

This chain joins TRBV19 and TRBJ2-7; D not certain. The CDR3 totals 14 residues. Trimming pared 5 bases from V and 4 bases from J, leaving 15 bases between. The germline V gene has CDR1 LNHDA and CDR2 SQIVND (reference sequence). CDR3: CASSPSGLPYEQYF. The CDR3 bases are TGTGCCAGTAGTCCCTCGGGCCTACCTTACGAGCAGTACTTC.

The J gene is TRBJ2-3, the V gene TRBV5-1, with 9 bases fitting TRBD2. Germline V gene sequence: CDR1 SGHRS, CDR2 YFSETQ. The V gene end was trimmed by 2 bases and the J gene end by 2 bases; junction bases not matched to a gene: 3. CDR3 length: 15 amino acids. In nucleotides, the CDR3 is TGCGCCAGCAGCTTTAGCGGGAGCTACACAGATACGCAGTATTTT. Amino acid sequence: CASSFSGSYTDTQYF.

The V gene is TRBV6-1, the J gene TRBJ2-4, with D perhaps TRBD2 (6 bases). Germline loops: CDR1 MNHNS, CDR2 SASEGT. Trimming took off 0 bases at V and 0 bases at J, with 12 bases between the two ends. The CDR3 spans 17 residues. The CDR3 bases are TGTGCCAGCAGTGAAGCGAGGGCCGGGGGAGCCAAAAACATTCAGTACTTC. Translated: CASSEARAGGAKNIQYF.

As regards this clone: The sample carries other DNA sequences with the same CDR3. The chain has TRBV15 and TRBJ2-5, with D uncertain. There are 12 residues in the CDR3. V was trimmed by 1 base and J by 4 bases, leaving 4 bases between them. Germline values: CDR1 LNHNV, CDR2 YYDKDF (reference sequence). The CDR3 coding sequence is TGTGCCACCAGCAGAGCTAGAGAGACCCAGTACTTC. Translation: CATSRARETQYF.

The rearrangement links TRBV18 to TRBJ2-3, with TRBD2 matching 15 bases. The CDR3 loop spans 17 amino acids. The germline V gene has CDR1 KGHSH and CDR2 LQKENI. V trimming: 2 bases; J trimming: 1 base; junction bases outside the gene matches: 1. CDR3 nucleotides: TGTGCCAGCTCACCATGGACTAGCGGGAGGGGCACAGATACGCAGTATTTT. It encodes CASSPWTSGRGTDTQYF.

The J gene is TRBJ1-4, the V gene TRBV5-5, with D unresolved. Germline V CDR1 and CDR2: SGHKS, YYEKEE (reference sequence). The CDR3 is 14 amino acids. V was clipped by 6 bases and J by 4 bases, with 13 bases between them. In DNA form, the CDR3 reads TGTGCCAGCACCAAAGCATTTGGTAATGAAAAACTGTTTTTT. This codes for CASTKAFGNEKLFF.

The rearrangement uses TRBV19 and TRBJ2-3; TRBD2 matches 9 bases. The CDR3 extends over 14 amino acids. V shed 7 bases and J 3 bases; nucleotides not matched to a gene: 5. CDR1 LNHDA and CDR2 SQIVND come from the germline V gene (reference sequence). CDR3 DNA: TGTGCCAGTAATTTAGCGGGAGCAACAGATACGCAGTATTTT. Translating gives CASNLAGATDTQYF.

The rearrangement uses TRBV9 and TRBJ1-1; weak D call: TRBD1 (5 bases). The germline V gene encodes CDR1 SGDLS and CDR2 YYNGEE. This CDR3 contains 14 residues. V was pared by 3 bases and J by 4 bases, with 13 bases between. CDR3: CASSAQGGLTEAFF. In DNA, the CDR3 is TGTGCCAGCAGCGCTCAGGGCGGACTCACTGAAGCTTTCTTT.

J is TRBJ2-5 and V is TRBV28; 10 bases align to TRBD2. The CDR3 consists of 15 residues. Germline V gene lookup returns CDR1 MDHEN and CDR2 SYDVKM. V gave up 5 bases and J gave up 3 bases; unmatched junction bases: 6. CDR3 sequence: CASSPEGLAEETQYF. CDR3 nucleotides: TGTGCCAGCAGTCCTGAAGGACTAGCGGAAGAGACCCAGTACTTC.

The rearrangement uses TRBV19 and TRBJ1-5; 11 bases are shared with TRBD1. CDR1 is LNHDA, CDR2 SQIVND, per germline (reference sequence). This CDR3 has 15 amino acids. The J segment lost 6 bases and the V segment lost 4 bases, leaving 5 bases of the junction unmatched. CDR3: CASSRRDRGSQPQHF. CDR3 DNA sequence: TGTGCCAGTAGTAGACGGGACAGGGGGAGTCAGCCCCAGCATTTT.

This clone occurred once. The chain couples TRBV28 to TRBJ2-7, with D perhaps matching TRBD2 (5 bases). This CDR3 has 13 amino acids. The germline V gene has CDR1 MDHEN and CDR2 SYDVKM. Between the trimmed V and J ends, which lost 7 bases and 2 bases, there was a span of 12 bases. The CDR3 DNA reads TGTGCCAGCACGGAGGAGATACCCTACGAGCAGTACTTC. Encoded protein: CASTEEIPYEQYF.

The gene calls are TRBV27 and TRBJ2-7; no definite D call. V lost 2 bases and J 7 bases, leaving 15 bases between the germline ends. CDR3 length equals 14 residues. Germline CDR1 reads MNHEY; CDR2 reads SMNVEV (reference sequence). CDR3 region: CASSLLGNLEEQYF. CDR3 in DNA: TGTGCCAGCAGTTTACTTGGCAACCTTGAGGAGCAGTACTTC.

The chain couples TRBV15 to TRBJ1-4; 9 nucleotides line up with TRBD1. Germline V gene data show CDR1 as LNHNV and CDR2 as YYDKDF (reference sequence). The CDR3 runs to 15 residues. V lost 3 bases and J lost 5; bases outside the gene matches: 4. In DNA, the CDR3 is TGTGCCACCAGCAGGCGCGGGACAGGGAATGAAAAACTGTTTTTT. Translated: CATSRRGTGNEKLFF.

The genes are TRBV5-1 and TRBJ1-3; 10 bases map to TRBD1. The V gene end was trimmed by 2 bases and the J gene end by 7 bases; junction bases not matched to a gene: 3. The CDR3 totals 14 residues. CDR1 SGHRS and CDR2 YFSETQ come from the germline V gene. CDR3 protein: CASSFGTGVNTIYF. The CDR3 nucleotides are TGCGCCAGCAGCTTTGGGACAGGGGTGAACACCATATATTTT.

The V gene is TRBV5-1, the J gene TRBJ1-4; 10 bases map to TRBD1. Losses at the gene ends were 0 bases for V and 8 bases for J; bases not matched to a gene: 4. The CDR3 has 15 residues. Germline V CDR1 and CDR2: SGHRS, YFSETQ. CDR3 coding DNA: TGCGCCAGCAGCTTGGCAGGGACAGGGGAAGAAAAACTGTTTTTT. Protein product: CASSLAGTGEEKLFF.

The chain uses TRBV28 and TRBJ1-1, with D possibly TRBD1 on 5 matching bases. Germline V gene sequence: CDR1 MDHEN, CDR2 SYDVKM. This CDR3 spans 15 amino acids. The ends were cut back, 2 bases at V and 3 bases at J, with 13 bases in the middle. The CDR3 region has the DNA TGTGCCAGCAGTTTAGGGCCGGGGGGGTACACTGAAGCTTTCTTT. Translated, it gives CASSLGPGGYTEAFF. Drawing the rest from reference TRBV28 and TRBJ1-1, the complete variable domain is DVKVTQSSRYLVKRTGEKVFLECVQDMDHENMFWYRQDPGLGLRLIYFSYDVKMKEKGDIPEGYSVSREKKERFSLILESASTNQTSMYLCASSLGPGGYTEAFFGQGTRLTVV.

V and J are TRBV25-1 and TRBJ1-2; TRBD1 might be the D (6 bases). This CDR3 has 13 residues. Trimming took 5 bases from V and 5 from J, leaving 12 bases between them. Germline loops: CDR1 MGHDK, CDR2 SYGVNS. The CDR3 nucleotides are TGTGCCAGCAGTTCCGACAGGAGTTATGGCTACACCTTC. Translating it yields CASSSDRSYGYTF.

V and J are TRBV5-6 and TRBJ2-5; D is tentatively TRBD1 or TRBD2 (5 bases each). Trimming removed 1 base from V and 9 bases from J, with 16 bases in between. The length of the CDR3 is 14 residues. Germline CDR1 SGHDT, CDR2 YYEEEE. The CDR3 nucleotides are TGTGCCAGCAGCTTGCTTCAGGGACGCGGGTCCCAGTACTTC. Translation: CASSLLQGRGSQYF. The variable domain in full, completed from reference TRBV5-6 and TRBJ2-5, reads DAGVTQSPTHLIKTRGQQVTLRCSPKSGHDTVSWYQQALGQGPQFIFQYYEEEERQRGNFPDRFSGHQFPNYSSELNVNALLLGDSALYLCASSLLQGRGSQYFGPGTRLLVL.